This TCR beta chain was documented in a study of blood T cells in healthy people across ages. Study-level results: Observed TCR beta diversity per million T cells went down as age went up. This fall followed a roughly linear course with age. Whereas aged donors had fewer naive CD4+ cells, long-lived donors had more of them and higher diversity.

Trimming removed 6 bases from V and 11 bases from J, with 20 bases in between. Germline CDR1 is MNHNS and CDR2 is SASEGT. The CDR3 totals 15 residues. Using a J-beta primer mix together with a sample-barcoded 5' primer, a second PCR was run for about 6 to 12 cycles. The authors tagged each cDNA molecule using a template-switch adaptor with 12 random nucleotides. In TCRdb, the 5' RACE reads were re-called with MiXCR into one record per CDR3 protein. Among hundreds of thousands of distinct CDR3 sequences listed, around 29% were seen once. Notes on this clonotype: Its specificity is not known.

The draw of peripheral blood yielded ten milliliters from each donor. The receptor was isolated from an older woman in good health. Input material: blood. The chain combines TRBV6-1 with TRBJ1-6, with a possible D match to TRBD1 (5 bases). The CDR3 DNA follows: TGTGCCAGCAGGGGGGGAGGGCCCTCGTCACCACCCCTCCACTTT. Translating it yields CASRGGGPSSPPLHF.